The 20 T cell receptor beta chains presented below share a single source sample, sequenced in a study of cytomegalovirus exposure and HLA in healthy donors. The data were produced by immunoSEQ multiplex PCR, yet TCRdb's version contains in-frame clones alone and is incomplete. This table has some 210,000 clones, roughly 84% appearing once. What was sequenced was PBMCs. Every receptor here comes from a woman aged 18-29 years in good health and CMV-seropositive.

The V gene is TRBV4-1, the J gene TRBJ1-5; tentatively, D is TRBD1 (5 bases). V lost 5 bases and J lost 6, with 23 bases in between. Germline V gene lookup returns CDR1 MGHRA and CDR2 YSYEKL. The CDR3 has 17 residues. The CDR3 region has the DNA TGCGCCAGCAGCGAAAAGGGGAATGGAGAATGGGGTCAGCCCCAGCATTTT. It specifies CASSEKGNGEWGQPQHF.

The CDR3 DNA reads TGTGCCAGCAGTGTACAGGCCGGTGGTTGGGCCGAGCAGTACTTC. This translates into CASSVQAGGWAEQYF. This rearrangement joins TRBV6-1 to TRBJ2-7; a weak D match, TRBD1 (5 bases). CDR1 MNHNS and CDR2 SASEGT come from the germline V gene. This CDR3 comprises 15 residues. Trimming removed 4 bases from V and 6 bases from J, with 19 bases in between.

The chain joins TRBV5-4 to TRBJ2-3; 11 bases map to TRBD2. Germline assignment: CDR1 SGHNT and CDR2 YYREEE (reference sequence). J lost 2 bases, V lost 3 bases, and 5 bases had no gene match. This CDR3 spans 16 amino acids. CDR3 residues: CASSSGLAGYTDTQYF. The CDR3, as DNA: TGTGCCAGCAGCTCCGGACTAGCGGGTTACACAGATACGCAGTATTTT.

The chain is built from TRBV29-1 and TRBJ2-5; D perhaps matches TRBD2 (6 bases). Trimming removed 0 bases at V and 7 bases at J, with 12 bases between. The CDR3 extends over 13 amino acids. The germline V gene has CDR1 SQVTM and CDR2 ANQGSEA. The CDR3 here is CSVEDGDLLTQYF. In nucleotides, the CDR3 is TGCAGCGTTGAAGATGGGGACTTGTTGACCCAGTACTTC.

The chain links TRBV18 to TRBJ1-2; TRBD1 matches at 8 bases. The CDR3 is made up of 15 amino acids. In germline, CDR1 is KGHSH, CDR2 LQKENI. With V trimmed by 3 bases and J by 6 bases, 9 bases remained unmatched. The CDR3 protein is CASSPITGGSDGYTF. CDR3 in DNA: TGTGCCAGCTCACCGATTACAGGGGGTAGTGATGGCTACACCTTC.

The chain couples TRBV28 to TRBJ1-5; D is undetermined. Deletions cut 3 bases from V and 7 bases from J, with 13 bases between. The CDR3 consists of 14 residues. Germline V gene data show CDR1 as MDHEN and CDR2 as SYDVKM. The CDR3 here is CASSLELRLQPQHF. CDR3 sequence (DNA): TGTGCCAGCAGTTTGGAGTTGAGGCTGCAGCCCCAGCATTTT.

This clone was counted a few times. The CDR3 here is CASRTLQGAEAFF. The CDR3 DNA follows: TGTGCCAGCAGAACCCTCCAGGGGGCTGAAGCTTTCTTT. The chain uses TRBV6-5 and TRBJ1-1; 7 nucleotides match TRBD1. The V gene's germline CDR1 is MNHEY and CDR2 SVGAGI. J was trimmed by 6 bases and V by 6 bases; bases with no gene match: 7. This CDR3 is built from 13 residues.

This clone was picked up a small number of times. The chain is built from TRBV2 and TRBJ2-7, with D maybe TRBD2 (5 bases). CDR1 is SNHLY and CDR2 is FYNNEI in the germline V gene. This CDR3 is built from 17 residues. The V end lost 6 bases, the J end lost 0 bases, and 21 bases lay between the germline ends. The CDR3: CASRAEVRITRSYEQYF. The CDR3 DNA follows: TGTGCCAGCAGGGCGGAGGTTAGGATCACTCGCTCCTACGAGCAGTACTTC.

The rearrangement uses TRBV19 and TRBJ1-1; no firm D call. Between the trimmed V and J ends, which lost 3 bases and 6 bases, there was a span of 17 bases. The CDR3 consists of 15 residues. CDR1 and CDR2 (germline): LNHDA, SQIVND (reference sequence). The CDR3 region has the DNA TGTGCCAGTAGTATCCTGGCCTTGGCTCAACCTGAAGCTTTCTTT. Translated: CASSILALAQPEAFF. The full variable domain, its missing parts supplied by reference TRBV19 and TRBJ1-1, is DGGITQSPKYLFRKEGQNVTLSCEQNLNHDAMYWYRQDPGQGLRLIYYSQIVNDFQKGDIAEGYSVSREKKESFPLTVTSAQKNPTAFYLCASSILALAQPEAFFGQGTRLTVV.

Remarks on this clone: At one end, the junction sequence differs from germline, possibly due to a read error. V gene TRBV7-7 combines with J gene TRBJ2-7, with TRBD1 as a possible D gene (6 bases). The germline CDR1 and CDR2 sequences are SSHAT and FNYEAQ (reference sequence). The CDR3 has 13 amino acids. The CDR3 region is CASSPMRGYEQYF. The CDR3 DNA sequence: TGTGCTAGCAGCCCAATGAGGGGGTACGAGCAGTACTTC.

The gene calls are TRBV19 and TRBJ2-7; 7 nucleotides align to TRBD1. The junction had 11 bases not matched to a gene; V was cut back by 6 bases and J by 0 bases. The CDR3 extends over 16 amino acids. The germline CDR1 and CDR2 sequences are LNHDA and SQIVND (reference sequence). CDR3 region: CASRRGGSSTSYEQYF. The CDR3 DNA is TGTGCCAGTAGAAGAGGGGGCTCCTCCACCTCCTACGAGCAGTACTTC.

This sequence joins TRBV18 and TRBJ2-5; TRBD1 might be the D (6 bases). Trimming removed 3 bases at V and 2 bases at J, with 19 bases between. This CDR3 has 17 amino acids. Germline V CDR1 and CDR2: KGHSH, LQKENI. This chain's CDR3 is CASSPKGSGQGQETQYF. CDR3 bases: TGTGCCAGCTCACCTAAAGGTTCCGGGCAGGGGCAAGAGACCCAGTACTTC.

The rearrangement uses TRBV30 and TRBJ2-7, with 7 bases lining up with TRBD1. CDR1 is GTSNPN and CDR2 is SVGIG in the germline V gene (reference sequence). Germline trimming cut 1 base from V and 1 base from J; bases unmatched to any gene: 4. The CDR3 runs to 14 residues. The CDR3 spells CAWSGETGSYEQYF. For the CDR3, the DNA is TGTGCCTGGAGTGGCGAGACAGGGTCCTACGAGCAGTACTTC. The full variable domain, completed using reference TRBV30 and TRBJ2-7, is SQTIHQWPATLVQPVGSPLSLECTVEGTSNPNLYWYRQAAGRGLQLLFYSVGIGQISSEVPQNLSASRPQDRQFILSSKKLLLSDSGFYLCAWSGETGSYEQYFGPGTRLTVT.

The V call is TRBV30, the J call TRBJ2-2; no clear D. This CDR3 spans 13 amino acids. V lost 4 bases, J lost 9 bases, and 15 bases lay in between. CDR1 GTSNPN and CDR2 SVGIG come from the germline V gene (reference sequence). For the CDR3, the DNA is TGTGCCTGGACCGCCCCTAGTAGCTGGGAGCTGTTTTTT. It is translated as CAWTAPSSWELFF.

The rearrangement joins TRBV4-2 to TRBJ1-1; 7 bases agree with TRBD1. The CDR3 consists of 15 residues. The ends lost 2 bases at V and 8 bases at J; junction bases unmatched: 11. Per germline, CDR1 LGHNA and CDR2 YNFKEQ. CDR3 nucleotides: TGTGCCAGCAGCCAAAGACAGGGTCAAGTACCCGAAGCTTTCTTT. Its protein product is CASSQRQGQVPEAFF.

This clone was detected only a few times. CDR3: CAWSSGTGNTIYF. The CDR3 DNA sequence: TGTGCCTGGAGTTCAGGGACTGGAAACACCATATATTTT. The chain employs TRBV30 and TRBJ1-3, with D maybe TRBD1 (5 bases). The CDR3 has 13 amino acids. The germline V and J ends were trimmed by 2 bases and 2 bases, with 7 bases remaining between them. Germline-derived CDR1 and CDR2 are GTSNPN and SVGIG (reference sequence).

This clone has more than one count but fewer than ten. The chain is built from TRBV6-5 and TRBJ1-2, with D possibly TRBD1 on 6 matching bases. This CDR3 has 13 residues. The V gene lost 4 bases and the J gene lost 14 bases, with 20 bases spanning the gap. Germline CDR1 reads MNHEY; CDR2 reads SVGAGI. CDR3 nucleotides: TGTGCCAGCAGTTTCTTTCCTCGACAGGCTGAAACCTTC. Amino acid sequence: CASSFFPRQAETF.

The chain recombines TRBV5-1 with TRBJ1-1, with D tentatively TRBD1 (6 bases). Germline V gene sequence: CDR1 SGHRS, CDR2 YFSETQ. The CDR3 sequence is 15 residues long. Trimming stripped 4 bases from V and 3 bases from J, with 16 bases between. CDR3 DNA sequence: TGCGCCAGCAGCCAGGGGCAGGGGTATTACACTGAAGCTTTCTTT. Amino acid sequence: CASSQGQGYYTEAFF.

For the CDR3, the DNA is TGTGCCTGGAAGGGACTAGCTAGAACTACTACCTACGAGCAGTACTTC. Translated, it gives CAWKGLARTTTYEQYF. The chain recombines TRBV30 with TRBJ2-7; 9 nucleotides match TRBD2. Germline lookup yields CDR1 GTSNPN and CDR2 SVGIG (reference sequence). The CDR3 loop spans 16 amino acids. V was clipped by 4 bases and J by 2 bases; unmatched bases: 12.

The chain joins TRBV5-1 to TRBJ2-1; TRBD1 might be the D (6 bases). The length of the CDR3 is 17 residues. V shed 2 bases and J shed 0 bases, with 15 bases lying between them. The germline V gene has CDR1 SGHRS and CDR2 YFSETQ. CDR3 sequence: CASSLSSQGNSYNEQFF. As DNA, the CDR3 is TGCGCCAGCAGCTTAAGCTCGCAGGGGAACTCCTACAATGAGCAGTTCTTC.